The 17 T cell receptor beta chains below come from one sample, sequenced in a study of blood T cell repertoires in COVID-19 (dated by TCRdb to between 2020 and 2021). The library came from the immunoSEQ multiplex PCR assay. The immuneACCESS repertoire file appears here via TCRdb, limited to in-frame rearrangements. These files lack a portion of the clones; in checked studies, under half of the deficit traces to unresolved V genes, and the cause of the others is not known. Recorded for this sample are 70,000 to 95,000 clones; about 90% of them occurred a single time. The top ten clonotypes cover 1.5% of the sample. Sequenced input: peripheral blood. All receptors derive from a human donor with active COVID-19. The donor label of this sample is uncertain.

This clone was seen only a few times. V is TRBV30 and J is TRBJ1-5; D gene uncertain. The CDR3 extends over 13 amino acids. Germline V gives CDR1 GTSNPN, CDR2 SVGIG (reference sequence). With 4 bases removed from V and 3 bases from J, the gap between germline ends came to 10 bases. The CDR3 sequence: CAWKGGTNQPQHF. The DNA of the CDR3 is TGTGCCTGGAAGGGAGGCACCAATCAGCCCCAGCATTTT.

V usage is TRBV3-1 (or the pseudogene TRBV3-2) and J usage is TRBJ2-7; the match to TRBD1 covers 8 bases. The germline V gene encodes CDR1 LGHDT and CDR2 YNNKEL (reference sequence). The CDR3 has 15 residues. Trimming removed 2 bases from V and 4 bases from J; junction bases left unmatched: 7. The CDR3 bases are TGTGCCAGCAGCCAAAGCAGCAACAGGGGGTACGAGCAGTACTTC. Protein product: CASSQSSNRGYEQYF.

In DNA form, the CDR3 reads TGTGCCAGCAGCCGGGAACTAGGACAGGGGGCCAATGAGCAGTTCTTC. Amino acid sequence: CASSRELGQGANEQFF. This rearrangement joins TRBV14 to TRBJ2-1; 11 bases are shared with TRBD1. The CDR3 loop spans 16 amino acids. CDR1 and CDR2 (germline): SGHDN, FVKESK. The trim removed 4 bases at V and 6 bases at J, leaving 8 bases unmatched.

The chain carries TRBV19 and TRBJ1-5; 7 nucleotides agree with TRBD1. The CDR3 extends over 16 amino acids. V shed 6 bases, J shed 0 bases, and the junction held 8 bases outside the gene matches. The germline CDR1 and CDR2 sequences are LNHDA and SQIVND (reference sequence). The CDR3 DNA is TGTGCCAGTAGCAACAGGGGTGGGACTAGCAATCAGCCCCAGCATTTT. It encodes CASSNRGGTSNQPQHF.

The rearrangement uses TRBV5-1 and TRBJ2-7; TRBD1 aligns across 10 bases. The CDR3 extends over 16 amino acids. Germline CDR1 and CDR2: SGHRS and YFSETQ. The V segment lost 1 base and the J segment 2 bases; nucleotides outside the gene matches: 6. The CDR3 DNA reads as TGCGCCAGCAGCTTGAATGGACAGGGGGAAACCTACGAGCAGTACTTC. The encoded protein is CASSLNGQGETYEQYF.

In DNA, the CDR3 is TGTGCCAGCAGCAGAGACTTCACAGATACGCAGTATTTT. It codes for CASSRDFTDTQYF. V usage is TRBV9 and J usage is TRBJ2-3, with D hard to call. V lost 4 bases, J lost 2 bases, and 8 bases lay in between. Per the germline V gene, CDR1 is SGDLS and CDR2 is YYNGEE. The CDR3 is 13 residues long. The full variable domain, completed using reference TRBV9 and TRBJ2-3, is DSGVTQTPKHLITATGQRVTLRCSPRSGDLSVYWYQQSLDQGLQFLIQYYNGEERAKGNILERFSAQQFPDLHSELNLSSLELGDSALYFCASSRDFTDTQYFGPGTRLTVL.

The genes are TRBV7-6 and TRBJ1-1; D remains ambiguous. Germline loops: CDR1 SGHVS, CDR2 FNYEAQ. Trimming stripped 2 bases from V and 8 bases from J, with 9 bases between. The CDR3 sequence is 12 residues long. CDR3 coding DNA: TGTGCCAGCAGCTTAATTGAGGCCGAAGCTTTCTTT. It is translated as CASSLIEAEAFF.

This clone appeared a few times. Other DNA sequences in the same sample also yield this CDR3. The chain couples TRBV27 to TRBJ2-3; tentative D call: TRBD1 (5 bases). CDR3 size: 14 residues. The V and J ends lost 8 bases and 0 bases respectively, with 12 bases between them. Germline V gene lookup returns CDR1 MNHEY and CDR2 SMNVEV (reference sequence). CDR3 sequence: CASADSTSTDTQYF. The CDR3 DNA is TGTGCCAGCGCCGACAGTACTAGCACAGATACGCAGTATTTT.

The chain has TRBV30 and TRBJ2-7; the match to TRBD1 covers 7 bases. Looked up from germline, CDR1 is GTSNPN and CDR2 is SVGIG (reference sequence). V trimming: 2 bases; J trimming: 2 bases; junction bases outside the gene matches: 6. The CDR3 is 14 residues long. CDR3 nucleotide sequence: TGTGCCTGGAGTATACGGGACAGAGCCTACGAGCAGTACTTC. Its translation is CAWSIRDRAYEQYF.

V is TRBV9 and J is TRBJ2-1, with a weak D call TRBD2 (6 bases). Trimming stripped 5 bases from V and 0 bases from J, with 12 bases between. The germline gives CDR1 SGDLS, CDR2 YYNGEE. The CDR3 consists of 15 residues. As DNA, the CDR3 is TGTGCCAGCAGACGGGACTTAAGCTCCTACAATGAGCAGTTCTTC. Encoded protein: CASRRDLSSYNEQFF.

This chain links TRBV11-2 with TRBJ2-1; TRBD2 agrees at 9 bases. The CDR3 totals 16 residues. J was trimmed by 6 bases and V by 2 bases; bases with no gene match: 8. CDR1 and CDR2 from the germline V gene are SGHAT and FQNNGV. The CDR3 DNA sequence: TGTGCCAGCAGCTTAAAGCGGGGGGTTGTTTTCAATGAGCAGTTCTTC. Protein: CASSLKRGVVFNEQFF. Looking up the rest from reference TRBV11-2 and TRBJ2-1 gives the full variable domain: EAGVAQSPRYKIIEKRQSVAFWCNPISGHATLYWYQQILGQGPKLLIQFQNNGVVDDSQLPKDRFSAERLKGVDSTLKIQPAKLEDSAVYLCASSLKRGVVFNEQFFGPGTRLTVL.

This sequence joins TRBV19 and TRBJ1-4; unclear D gene. Germline-derived CDR1 and CDR2 are LNHDA and SQIVND (reference sequence). The V gene lost 4 bases and the J gene lost 8 bases, with 11 bases spanning the gap. This CDR3 has 13 amino acids. CDR3: CASSRNVLEKLFF. The CDR3 DNA reads TGTGCCAGTAGTAGAAACGTCCTAGAAAAACTGTTTTTT.

Concerning this clone itself: The junction shows a germline mismatch at one end, possibly a read error. The CDR3: CASNELDRGVAYGYTF. CDR3 DNA: TGTGCCAGCAATGAACTTGACAGGGGGGTGGCCTATGGCTACACCTTC. V gene TRBV2 combines with J gene TRBJ1-2; 9 bases map to TRBD1. CDR1 and CDR2 (germline): SNHLY, FYNNEI. This CDR3 region has 16 residues.

V is TRBV13 and J is TRBJ2-3; D is undetermined. The V and J ends lost 4 bases and 5 bases respectively, with 16 bases between them. This CDR3 contains 15 residues. Germline CDR1 reads PRHDT; CDR2 reads FYEKMQ (reference sequence). CDR3 residues: CASSSLLSSVDTQYF. The CDR3 DNA reads TGTGCCAGCAGCTCCCTGTTAAGTTCGGTAGATACGCAGTATTTT.

The V and J genes are TRBV5-4 and TRBJ1-2; TRBD1 is a possible D gene (6 bases). CDR1 and CDR2 from the germline V gene are SGHNT and YYREEE (reference sequence). V was cut by 4 bases and J by 3 bases, with 13 bases left in between. The CDR3 extends over 14 amino acids. The CDR3, as DNA: TGTGCCAGCAGCACACAGGGAGTCTACTATGGCTACACCTTC. Its protein product is CASSTQGVYYGYTF.

The chain joins TRBV19 to TRBJ1-2; 7 bases align to TRBD1. Per the germline V gene, CDR1 is LNHDA and CDR2 is SQIVND (reference sequence). The CDR3 is 13 amino acids. Germline trimming cut 4 bases from V and 4 bases from J; bases unmatched to any gene: 3. The CDR3 nucleotides are TGTGCCAGTAGTACACAGGGGTCCTATGGCTACACCTTC. Encoded protein: CASSTQGSYGYTF. The whole variable domain, filled in from reference TRBV19 and TRBJ1-2, reads DGGITQSPKYLFRKEGQNVTLSCEQNLNHDAMYWYRQDPGQGLRLIYYSQIVNDFQKGDIAEGYSVSREKKESFPLTVTSAQKNPTAFYLCASSTQGSYGYTFGSGTRLTVV.

The chain links TRBV15 to TRBJ1-5; D gene uncertain. With 0 bases removed from V and 6 bases from J, the gap between germline ends came to 9 bases. Looked up from germline, CDR1 is LNHNV and CDR2 is YYDKDF (reference sequence). This CDR3 region has 14 residues. The CDR3 nucleotides are TGTGCCACCAGCAGAGATATGTCGGTTCAGCCCCAGCATTTT. Residues: CATSRDMSVQPQHF.